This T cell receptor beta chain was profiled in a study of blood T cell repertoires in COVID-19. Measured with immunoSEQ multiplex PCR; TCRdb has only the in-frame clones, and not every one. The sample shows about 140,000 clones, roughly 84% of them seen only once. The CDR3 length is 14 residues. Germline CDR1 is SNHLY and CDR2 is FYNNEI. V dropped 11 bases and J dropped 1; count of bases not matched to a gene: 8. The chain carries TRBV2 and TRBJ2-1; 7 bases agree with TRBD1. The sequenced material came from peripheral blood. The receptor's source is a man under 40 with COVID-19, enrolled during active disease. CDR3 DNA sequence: TGTGCCGGTTCCCCGGACAGGTCCTACAATGAGCAGTTCTTC. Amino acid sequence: CAGSPDRSYNEQFF. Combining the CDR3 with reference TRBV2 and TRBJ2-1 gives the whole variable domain EPEVTQTPSHQVTQMGQEVILRCVPISNHLYFYWYRQILGQKVEFLVSFYNNEISEKSEIFDDQFSVERPDGSNFTLKIRSTKLEDSAMYFCAGSPDRSYNEQFFGPGTRLTVL.